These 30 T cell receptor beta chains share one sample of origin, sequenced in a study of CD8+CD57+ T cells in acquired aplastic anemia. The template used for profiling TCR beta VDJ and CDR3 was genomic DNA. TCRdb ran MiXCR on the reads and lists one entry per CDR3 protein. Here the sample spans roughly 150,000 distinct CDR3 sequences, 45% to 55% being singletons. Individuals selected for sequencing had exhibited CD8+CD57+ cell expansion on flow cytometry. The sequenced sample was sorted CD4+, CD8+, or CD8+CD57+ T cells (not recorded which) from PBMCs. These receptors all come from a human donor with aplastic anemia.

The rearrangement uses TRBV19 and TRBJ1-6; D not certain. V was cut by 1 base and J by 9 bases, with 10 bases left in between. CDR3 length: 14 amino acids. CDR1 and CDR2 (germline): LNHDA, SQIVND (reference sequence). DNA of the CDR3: TGTGCCAGTAGTATAGGTGGCATGGGTTCACCCCTCCACTTT. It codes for CASSIGGMGSPLHF.

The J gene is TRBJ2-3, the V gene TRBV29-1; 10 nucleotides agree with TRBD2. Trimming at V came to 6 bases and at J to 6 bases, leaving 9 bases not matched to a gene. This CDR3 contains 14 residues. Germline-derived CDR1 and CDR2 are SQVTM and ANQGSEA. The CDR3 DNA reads TGCAGCGTAGTAGGACTAGCGGCGAGGGATACGCAGTATTTT. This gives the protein CSVVGLAARDTQYF.

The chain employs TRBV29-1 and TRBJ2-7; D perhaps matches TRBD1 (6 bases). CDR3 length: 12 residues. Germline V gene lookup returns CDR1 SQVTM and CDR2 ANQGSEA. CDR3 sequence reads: CSNRDNSYEQYF. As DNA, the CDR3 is TGCAGTAACCGGGACAACTCCTACGAGCAGTACTTC.

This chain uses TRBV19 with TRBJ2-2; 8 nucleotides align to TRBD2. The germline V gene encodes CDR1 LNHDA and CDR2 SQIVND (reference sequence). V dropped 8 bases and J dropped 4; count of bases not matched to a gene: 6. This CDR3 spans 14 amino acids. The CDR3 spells CASRGLVFTGELFF. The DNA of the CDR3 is TGTGCCAGTCGGGGACTAGTGTTCACCGGGGAGCTGTTTTTT.

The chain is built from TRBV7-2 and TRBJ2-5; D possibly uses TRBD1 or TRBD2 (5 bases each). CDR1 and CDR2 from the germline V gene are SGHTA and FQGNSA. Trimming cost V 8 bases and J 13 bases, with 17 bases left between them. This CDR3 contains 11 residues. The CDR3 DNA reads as TGTGCCAGCGGCCATGGGGACCCCTCGTACTTC. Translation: CASGHGDPSYF.

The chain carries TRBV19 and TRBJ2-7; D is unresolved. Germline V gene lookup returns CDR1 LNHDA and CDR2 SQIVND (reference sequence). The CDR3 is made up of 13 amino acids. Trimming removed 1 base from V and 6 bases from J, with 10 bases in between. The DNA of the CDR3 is TGTGCCAGTAGTATAGGTGCGACGGTCGAGCAGTACTTC. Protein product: CASSIGATVEQYF. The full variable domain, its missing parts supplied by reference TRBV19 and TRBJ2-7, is DGGITQSPKYLFRKEGQNVTLSCEQNLNHDAMYWYRQDPGQGLRLIYYSQIVNDFQKGDIAEGYSVSREKKESFPLTVTSAQKNPTAFYLCASSIGATVEQYFGPGTRLTVT.

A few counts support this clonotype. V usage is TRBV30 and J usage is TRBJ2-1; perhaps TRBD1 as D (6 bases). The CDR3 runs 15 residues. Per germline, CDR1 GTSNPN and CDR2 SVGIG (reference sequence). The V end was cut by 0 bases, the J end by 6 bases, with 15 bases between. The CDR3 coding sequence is TGTGCCTGGAGTGTACGTGGGGGCTTGGTCAATGAGCAGTTCTTC. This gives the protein CAWSVRGGLVNEQFF.

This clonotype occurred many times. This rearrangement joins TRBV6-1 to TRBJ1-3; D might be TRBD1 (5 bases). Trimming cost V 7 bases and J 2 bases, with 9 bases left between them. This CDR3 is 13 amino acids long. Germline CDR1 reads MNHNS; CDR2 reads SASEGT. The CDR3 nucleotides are TGTGCCAGCACTATCAGGGCTGGAAACACCATATATTTT. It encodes CASTIRAGNTIYF.

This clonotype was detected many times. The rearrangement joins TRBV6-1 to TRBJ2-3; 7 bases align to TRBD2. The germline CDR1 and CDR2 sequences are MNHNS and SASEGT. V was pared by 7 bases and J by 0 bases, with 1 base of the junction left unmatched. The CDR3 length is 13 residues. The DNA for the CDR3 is TGTGCCAGCAAGCGGGATAGCACAGATACGCAGTATTTT. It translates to CASKRDSTDTQYF.

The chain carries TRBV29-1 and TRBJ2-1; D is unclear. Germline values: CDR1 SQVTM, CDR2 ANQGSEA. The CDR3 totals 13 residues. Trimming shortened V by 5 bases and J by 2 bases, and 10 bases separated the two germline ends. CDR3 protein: CSVFWEPYNEQFF. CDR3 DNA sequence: TGCAGCGTTTTTTGGGAACCCTACAATGAGCAGTTCTTC.

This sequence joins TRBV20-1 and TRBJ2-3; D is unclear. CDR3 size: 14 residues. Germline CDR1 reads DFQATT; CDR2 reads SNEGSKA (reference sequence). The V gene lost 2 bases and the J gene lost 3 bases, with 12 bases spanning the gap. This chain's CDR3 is CSARWEGWTDTQYF. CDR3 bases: TGCAGTGCTAGATGGGAAGGCTGGACAGATACGCAGTATTTT.

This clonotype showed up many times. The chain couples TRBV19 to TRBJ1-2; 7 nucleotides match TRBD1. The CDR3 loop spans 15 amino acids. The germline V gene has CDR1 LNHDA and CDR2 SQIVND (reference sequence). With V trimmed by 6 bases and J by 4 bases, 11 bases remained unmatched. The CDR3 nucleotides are TGTGCCAGTAGGCGACAGCAGGGGGGCGGCTATGGCTACACCTTC. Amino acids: CASRRQQGGGYGYTF.

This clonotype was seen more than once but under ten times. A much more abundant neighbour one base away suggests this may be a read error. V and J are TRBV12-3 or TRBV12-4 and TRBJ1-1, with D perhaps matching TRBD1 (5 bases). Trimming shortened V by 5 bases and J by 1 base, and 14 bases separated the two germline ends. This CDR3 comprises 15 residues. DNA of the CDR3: TGTGCCAGCAGTCCTCGGGACGGACGGAACACTGAAGCTTTCTTT. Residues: CASSPRDGRNTEAFF.

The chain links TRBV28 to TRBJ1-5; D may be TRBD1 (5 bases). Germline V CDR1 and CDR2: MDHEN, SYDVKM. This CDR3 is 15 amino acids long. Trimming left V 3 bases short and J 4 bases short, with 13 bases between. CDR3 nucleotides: TGTGCCAGCAGTTTTCTTAGACAGTATAATCAGCCCCAGCATTTT. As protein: CASSFLRQYNQPQHF.

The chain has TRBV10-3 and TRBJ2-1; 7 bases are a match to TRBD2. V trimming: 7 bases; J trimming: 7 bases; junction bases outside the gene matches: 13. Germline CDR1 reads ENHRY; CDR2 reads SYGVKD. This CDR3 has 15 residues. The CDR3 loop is CAITGGGGSDNEQFF. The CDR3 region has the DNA TGTGCCATCACGGGTGGTGGCGGGAGTGATAATGAGCAGTTCTTC.

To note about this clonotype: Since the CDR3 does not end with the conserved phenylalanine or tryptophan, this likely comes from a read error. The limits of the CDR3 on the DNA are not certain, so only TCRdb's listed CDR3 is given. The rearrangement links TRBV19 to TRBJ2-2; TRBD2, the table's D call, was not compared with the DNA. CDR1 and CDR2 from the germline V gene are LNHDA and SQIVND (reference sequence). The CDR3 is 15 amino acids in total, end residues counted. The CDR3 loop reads CASNSVGGVTGELLL.

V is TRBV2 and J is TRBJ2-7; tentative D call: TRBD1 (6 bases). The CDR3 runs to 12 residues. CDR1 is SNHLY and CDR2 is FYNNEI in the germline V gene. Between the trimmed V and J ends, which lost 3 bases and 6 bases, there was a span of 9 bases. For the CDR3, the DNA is TGTGCCAGCAGTGAGACAGGATCCGAGCAGTACTTC. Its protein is CASSETGSEQYF.

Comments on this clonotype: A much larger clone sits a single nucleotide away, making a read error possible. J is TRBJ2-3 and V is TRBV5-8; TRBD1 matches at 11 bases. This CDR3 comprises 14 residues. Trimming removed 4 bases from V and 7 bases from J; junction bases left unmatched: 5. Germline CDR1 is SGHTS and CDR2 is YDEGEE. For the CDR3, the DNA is TGTGCCAGCAGCCAGGACAGGGGGCAGAATACGCAGTATTTT. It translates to CASSQDRGQNTQYF.

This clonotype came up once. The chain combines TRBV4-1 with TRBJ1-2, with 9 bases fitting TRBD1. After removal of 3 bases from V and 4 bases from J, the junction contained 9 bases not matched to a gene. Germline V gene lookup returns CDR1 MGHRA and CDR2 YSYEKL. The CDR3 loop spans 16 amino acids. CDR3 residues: CASSQRQGGLSYGYTF. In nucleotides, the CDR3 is TGCGCCAGCAGCCAGCGACAGGGGGGCCTTTCCTATGGCTACACCTTC.

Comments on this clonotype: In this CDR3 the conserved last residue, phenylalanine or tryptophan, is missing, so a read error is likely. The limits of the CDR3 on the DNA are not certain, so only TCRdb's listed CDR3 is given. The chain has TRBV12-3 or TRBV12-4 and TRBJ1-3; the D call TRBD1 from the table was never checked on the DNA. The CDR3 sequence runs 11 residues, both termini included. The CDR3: CASQFNRGANT.

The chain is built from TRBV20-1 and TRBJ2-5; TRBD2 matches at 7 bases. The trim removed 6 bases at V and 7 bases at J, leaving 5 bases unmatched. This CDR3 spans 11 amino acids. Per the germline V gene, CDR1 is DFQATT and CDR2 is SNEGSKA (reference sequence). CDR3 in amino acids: CSALGEGTQYF. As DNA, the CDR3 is TGCAGTGCCCTAGGGGAGGGGACCCAGTACTTC.

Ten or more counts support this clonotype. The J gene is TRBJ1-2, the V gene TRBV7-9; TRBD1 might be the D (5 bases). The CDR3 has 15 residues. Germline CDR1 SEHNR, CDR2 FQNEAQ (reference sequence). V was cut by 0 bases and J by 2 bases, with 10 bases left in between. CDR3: CASSLARDRNYGYTF. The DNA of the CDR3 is TGTGCCAGCAGCTTAGCCAGGGACCGAAACTATGGCTACACCTTC.

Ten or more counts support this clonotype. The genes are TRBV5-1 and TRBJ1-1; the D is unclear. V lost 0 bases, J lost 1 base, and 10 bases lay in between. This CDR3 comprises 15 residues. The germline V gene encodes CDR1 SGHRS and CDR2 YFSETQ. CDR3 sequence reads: CASSLDGRTNTEAFF. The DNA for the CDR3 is TGCGCCAGCAGCTTGGATGGCAGGACGAACACTGAAGCTTTCTTT.

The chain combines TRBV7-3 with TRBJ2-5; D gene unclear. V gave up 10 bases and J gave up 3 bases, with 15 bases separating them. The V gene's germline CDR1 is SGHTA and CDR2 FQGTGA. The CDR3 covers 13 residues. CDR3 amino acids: CATGRSKEETQYF. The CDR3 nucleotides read TGTGCCACGGGCCGGAGCAAAGAAGAGACCCAGTACTTC.

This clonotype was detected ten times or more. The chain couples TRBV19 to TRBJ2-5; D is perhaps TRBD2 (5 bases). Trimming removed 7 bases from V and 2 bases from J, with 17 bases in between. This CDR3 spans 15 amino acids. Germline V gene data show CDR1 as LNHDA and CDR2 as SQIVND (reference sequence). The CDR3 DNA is TGTGCCAGTAATGGTGGAGGCACGGGACAAGAGACCCAGTACTTC. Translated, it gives CASNGGGTGQETQYF.

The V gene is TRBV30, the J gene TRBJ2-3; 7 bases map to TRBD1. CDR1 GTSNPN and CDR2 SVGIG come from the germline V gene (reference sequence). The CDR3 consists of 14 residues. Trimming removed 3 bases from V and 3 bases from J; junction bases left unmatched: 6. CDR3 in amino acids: CAWSEGARTDTQYF. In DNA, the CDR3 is TGTGCCTGGAGCGAGGGGGCGCGAACAGATACGCAGTATTTT.

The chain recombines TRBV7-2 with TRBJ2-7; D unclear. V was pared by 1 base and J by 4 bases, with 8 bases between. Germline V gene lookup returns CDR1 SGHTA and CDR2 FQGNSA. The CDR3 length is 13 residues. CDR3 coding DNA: TGTGCCAGCAGCTTAGTGGGTGAATACGAGCAGTACTTC. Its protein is CASSLVGEYEQYF.

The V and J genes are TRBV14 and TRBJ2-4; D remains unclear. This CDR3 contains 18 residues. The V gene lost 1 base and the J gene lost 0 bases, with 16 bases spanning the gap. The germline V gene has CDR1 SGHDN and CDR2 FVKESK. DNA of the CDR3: TGTGCCAGCAGCCAAGCCCAGGACGGACCCATAGCCAAAAACATTCAGTACTTC. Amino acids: CASSQAQDGPIAKNIQYF.

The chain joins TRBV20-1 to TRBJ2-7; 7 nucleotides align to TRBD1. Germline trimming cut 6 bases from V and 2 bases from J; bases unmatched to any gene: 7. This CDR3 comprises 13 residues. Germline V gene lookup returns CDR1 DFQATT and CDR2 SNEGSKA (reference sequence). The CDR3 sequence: CSAEDGTAYEQYF. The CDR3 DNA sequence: TGCAGTGCCGAAGACGGGACAGCCTACGAGCAGTACTTC.

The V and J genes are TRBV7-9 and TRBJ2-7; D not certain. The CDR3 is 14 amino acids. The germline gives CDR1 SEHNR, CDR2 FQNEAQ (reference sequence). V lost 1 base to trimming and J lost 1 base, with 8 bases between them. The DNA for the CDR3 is TGTGCCAGCAGCTTAGGGACGGTTTCCTACGAGCAGTACTTC. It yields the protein CASSLGTVSYEQYF.